The 2 T cell receptor beta chains below come from one sample, sequenced in a study of long-term antiretroviral therapy in people with HIV. Researchers ran immunoSEQ v3.0 at survey level. The protocol was immunoSEQ multiplex PCR, while the TCRdb copy is restricted to in-frame clones and leaves out a portion. The sample carries about 7,100 clones, 70% to 85% recorded once. This specimen was unsorted PBMCs, taken 1.1 years after starting antiretroviral therapy. The receptors stem from a man between 40 and 49 years old with HIV.

This clone came up once. The chain recombines TRBV7-7 with TRBJ2-1, with 14 positions matching TRBD2. Germline CDR1 is SSHAT and CDR2 is FNYEAQ (reference sequence). Trimming at V came to 4 bases and at J to 6 bases, leaving 2 bases not matched to a gene. The CDR3 spans 15 residues. The CDR3 loop is CASSWGLAGVNEQFF. In nucleotides, the CDR3 is TGTGCCAGCAGCTGGGGACTAGCGGGGGTCAATGAGCAGTTCTTC.

V is TRBV5-5 and J is TRBJ1-1; D may be TRBD1 (6 bases). The CDR3 consists of 13 residues. V was trimmed by 3 bases and J by 8 bases, leaving 14 bases between them. Germline-derived CDR1 and CDR2 are SGHKS and YYEKEE (reference sequence). The CDR3 region has the DNA TGTGCCAGCAGCTCCAGAGGGGGAGAGGAAGCTTTCTTT. Its translation is CASSSRGGEEAFF.